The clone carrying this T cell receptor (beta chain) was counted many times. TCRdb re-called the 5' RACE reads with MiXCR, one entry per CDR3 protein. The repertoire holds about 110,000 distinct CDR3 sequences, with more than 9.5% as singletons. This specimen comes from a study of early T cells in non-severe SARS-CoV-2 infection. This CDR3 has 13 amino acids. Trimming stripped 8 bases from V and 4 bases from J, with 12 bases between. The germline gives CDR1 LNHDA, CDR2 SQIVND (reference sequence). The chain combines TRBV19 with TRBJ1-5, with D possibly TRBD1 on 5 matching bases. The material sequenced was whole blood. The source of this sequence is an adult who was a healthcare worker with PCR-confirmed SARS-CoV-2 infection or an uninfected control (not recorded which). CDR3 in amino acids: CASVVGVNQPQHF. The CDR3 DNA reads TGTGCCAGTGTCGTGGGGGTAAATCAGCCCCAGCATTTT.